What follows are 2 T cell receptor beta chains derived from one specimen sequenced in a study of cytomegalovirus exposure and HLA in healthy donors. The primer mix had 60 Vbeta and 13 Jbeta primers. Profiling relied on immunoSEQ multiplex PCR, and the TCRdb table lists in-frame clones only, not all of them. The table has some 160,000 clones, over 70% seen once. The sequencing sample was made of PBMCs. All receptors derive from a woman aged 45-60 years in good health and CMV-seronegative.

In DNA, the CDR3 is TGTGCCAGCAGTTCCCCGGGGGGGCCCAATGAGCAGTTCTTC. Protein: CASSSPGGPNEQFF. J is TRBJ2-1 and V is TRBV27; 8 nucleotides line up with TRBD2. The trim removed 4 bases at V and 6 bases at J, leaving 5 bases unmatched. CDR3 length: 14 residues. CDR1 and CDR2 from the germline V gene are MNHEY and SMNVEV (reference sequence).

The chain combines TRBV6-1 with TRBJ2-3; 8 nucleotides align to TRBD1. The CDR3 spans 15 residues. V was pared by 11 bases and J by 1 base, with 11 bases of the junction left unmatched. CDR1 and CDR2 (germline): MNHNS, SASEGT. CDR3 nucleotide sequence: TGTGCCGGGGCAATGACAGGGGCAGGCACAGATACGCAGTATTTT. Residues: CAGAMTGAGTDTQYF.